Each of the 22 T cell receptor beta chains below was sequenced from the same sample in a study of identical twins. A single record per CDR3 protein comes from TCRdb applying MiXCR to the 5' RACE reads. The sample carries roughly 1.6 million distinct CDR3 sequences, less than 35% recorded once. Sequenced material: cord blood. The receptor set was obtained from a newborn girl in good health.

Comment on this clonotype: A much larger clone is a single base away; this may be a read error. V gene TRBV10-3 combines with J gene TRBJ2-3; D uncertain. The CDR3 covers 16 residues. Germline CDR1 ENHRY, CDR2 SYGVKD. The CDR3 loop reads CAVSESYALRTDTQYF. The CDR3 nucleotides read TGTGCCGTCAGTGAGTCGTACGCGCTCCGCACAGATACGCAGTATTTT.

This clonotype was counted between two and nine times. The CDR3: CASSLWSSGGGQNIQYF. The CDR3 DNA sequence: TGTGCCAGCAGCTTATGGTCTAGCGGGGGGGGACAGAACATTCAGTACTTC. The chain has TRBV7-2 and TRBJ2-4, with 12 positions matching TRBD2. CDR3 size: 17 residues. Trimming removed 2 bases from V and 7 bases from J; junction bases left unmatched: 9. The germline V gene encodes CDR1 SGHTA and CDR2 FQGNSA.

The CDR3 reads CASSPSGRGGHEQYF. CDR3 coding DNA: TGTGCCAGCAGTCCTAGCGGGAGGGGGGGCCACGAGCAGTACTTC. The chain has TRBV12-3 or TRBV12-4 and TRBJ2-5, with 12 bases fitting TRBD2. The tail of the sequence fits TRBJ2-7 better, so the J call may be wrong. The CDR3 is 15 residues long.

A few counts support this clonotype. The V call is TRBV28, the J call TRBJ2-3; D gene ambiguous. The ends were cut back, 5 bases at V and 4 bases at J, with 19 bases in the middle. The CDR3 extends over 16 amino acids. Looked up from germline, CDR1 is MDHEN and CDR2 is SYDVKM. The CDR3, as DNA: TGTGCCAGCAGTGTTCCACAGAATTATGTGGCAGATACGCAGTATTTT. This sequence encodes CASSVPQNYVADTQYF.

The chain uses TRBV5-1 and TRBJ2-5, with 7 bases matching TRBD2. J gave up 3 bases and V 0 bases, and 11 bases lay outside the gene matches. The CDR3 is 17 amino acids. Germline assignment: CDR1 SGHRS and CDR2 YFSETQ. CDR3 residues: CASSLASFSAGEETQYF. In nucleotides, the CDR3 is TGCGCCAGCAGCTTGGCCTCCTTTAGTGCGGGGGAAGAGACCCAGTACTTC.

This clonotype was seen more than once but under ten times. The rearrangement joins TRBV20-1 to TRBJ2-7; D uncertain. There are 15 residues in the CDR3. In germline, CDR1 is DFQATT, CDR2 SNEGSKA (reference sequence). Trimming shortened V by 6 bases and J by 5 bases, and 23 bases separated the two germline ends. CDR3 amino acids: CSATSSPDTWDEQYF. The CDR3 DNA sequence: TGCAGTGCGACCAGCTCGCCCGACACGTGGGACGAGCAGTACTTC.

The V gene is TRBV20-1, the J gene TRBJ2-2; 8 bases are a match to TRBD2. The CDR3 runs to 14 residues. V gave up 6 bases and J gave up 4 bases; unmatched junction bases: 7. The germline CDR1 and CDR2 sequences are DFQATT and SNEGSKA (reference sequence). DNA for the CDR3: TGCAGTGCCCCCAGGCTAGCGGGCACCGGGGAGCTGTTTTTT. Translated: CSAPRLAGTGELFF.

This rearrangement joins TRBV12-3 or TRBV12-4 to TRBJ2-1, with 7 bases identical to TRBD2. This CDR3 has 18 residues. V shed 6 bases and J 0 bases; nucleotides not matched to a gene: 14. CDR3 in amino acids: CASSLAARPFNSYNEQFF. CDR3 bases: TGTGCCAGCAGCCTAGCGGCGCGACCTTTTAACTCCTACAATGAGCAGTTCTTC.

The chain carries TRBV5-1 and TRBJ2-3, with TRBD2 matching 8 bases. From germline, CDR1 is SGHRS and CDR2 YFSETQ. Trimming took 4 bases from V and 2 from J; bases not matched to a gene: 12. This CDR3 contains 17 residues. The CDR3 DNA reads as TGCGCCAGCAGCATCCTGACTAGCGAGGGGTACACAGATACGCAGTATTTT. As protein: CASSILTSEGYTDTQYF. Full variable domain (remainder filled in from reference TRBV5-1 and TRBJ2-3): KAGVTQTPRYLIKTRGQQVTLSCSPISGHRSVSWYQQTPGQGLQFLFEYFSETQRNKGNFPGRFSGRQFSNSRSEMNVSTLELGDSALYLCASSILTSEGYTDTQYFGPGTRLTVL.

This clonotype was seen more than once but under ten times. The CDR3 here is CASSRILLVRGRMNGYTF. The CDR3 DNA reads TGCGCCAGCAGCCGCATTCTGTTGGTTCGTGGCCGGATGAATGGCTACACCTTC. This rearrangement joins TRBV4-1 to TRBJ1-2; D is unresolved. Trimming pared 4 bases from V and 6 bases from J, leaving 27 bases between. Looked up from germline, CDR1 is MGHRA and CDR2 is YSYEKL. The CDR3 sequence is 18 residues long.

This clonotype was detected a few times. The gene calls are TRBV20-1 and TRBJ2-1, with D perhaps matching TRBD1 (6 bases). Germline assignment: CDR1 DFQATT and CDR2 SNEGSKA (reference sequence). This CDR3 comprises 12 residues. Trimming pared 3 bases from V and 6 bases from J, leaving 9 bases between. The CDR3 loop reads CSASRQANEQFF. The CDR3 DNA sequence: TGCAGTGCTAGCAGACAGGCCAATGAGCAGTTCTTC.

The table lists this clonotype with a few counts. The genes are TRBV20-1 and TRBJ2-1; 12 nucleotides align to TRBD2. CDR3 size: 17 residues. CDR1 is DFQATT and CDR2 is SNEGSKA in the germline V gene (reference sequence). With V trimmed by 0 bases and J by 8 bases, 11 bases remained unmatched. The CDR3 spells CSARDSGTSGYIHEQFF. CDR3 in DNA: TGCAGTGCTAGAGACTCCGGGACTAGCGGGTATATCCATGAGCAGTTCTTC.

This clonotype was seen many times. V is TRBV27 and J is TRBJ1-2; 8 nucleotides match TRBD1. CDR3 length: 14 amino acids. The germline V gene encodes CDR1 MNHEY and CDR2 SMNVEV (reference sequence). V dropped 4 bases and J dropped 4; count of bases not matched to a gene: 5. CDR3 sequence: CASSSGQGVYGYTF. Written as DNA, the CDR3 is TGTGCCAGCAGTTCTGGACAGGGCGTCTATGGCTACACCTTC.

The chain has TRBV7-2 and TRBJ2-1; D is perhaps TRBD1 or TRBD2 (5 bases each). Germline V lookup: CDR1 SGHTA, CDR2 FQGNSA. The V end lost 5 bases, the J end lost 4 bases, and 12 bases lay between the germline ends. The CDR3 is 14 amino acids. The CDR3 nucleotides read TGTGCCAGCAGCCCCTCGGGGCAGTACAATGAGCAGTTCTTC. As protein: CASSPSGQYNEQFF. Based on the CDR3 plus reference TRBV7-2 and TRBJ2-1, the full variable domain is GAGVSQSPSNKVTEKGKDVELRCDPISGHTALYWYRQSLGQGLEFLIYFQGNSAPDKSGLPSDRFSAERTGGSVSTLTIQRTQQEDSAVYLCASSPSGQYNEQFFGPGTRLTVL.

Comment on this clonotype: One end of the junction is discordant with germline, which a read error may explain. The chain has TRBV10-3 and TRBJ2-4, with unresolved D. Germline V lookup: CDR1 ENHRY, CDR2 SYGVKD. The CDR3 covers 14 residues. CDR3: CAISEGLSKTIQYF. In DNA, the CDR3 is TGTGCCATCAGTGAGGGGCTCTCCAAAACCATTCAGTACTTC.

This clonotype was counted a few times. Written as DNA, the CDR3 is TGTGCCAGCAGTTTGAGACTAGCGGGGGCACTCAGAGATACGCAGTATTTT. Translated, it gives CASSLRLAGALRDTQYF. The chain carries TRBV27 and TRBJ2-3; 12 bases line up with TRBD2. The trim removed 3 bases at V and 5 bases at J, leaving 9 bases unmatched. CDR3 length: 17 residues. CDR1 MNHEY and CDR2 SMNVEV come from the germline V gene (reference sequence).

This clonotype was seen only a few times. CDR3 region: CASSQETSGGSNIQYF. Written as DNA, the CDR3 is TGTGCCAGCAGCCAAGAAACTAGCGGGGGGTCAAACATTCAGTACTTC. The rearrangement uses TRBV4-2 and TRBJ2-4, with 12 bases matching TRBD2. V gave up 0 bases and J gave up 6 bases; unmatched junction bases: 3. The CDR3 contains 16 residues. CDR1 and CDR2 from the germline V gene are LGHNA and YNFKEQ.

This clonotype came up a few times. As DNA, the CDR3 is TGTGCCAGCAGCAAATTCGGCGGGGAGTTGACCTACGAGCAGTACTTC. This gives the protein CASSKFGGELTYEQYF. The chain uses TRBV21-1 and TRBJ2-7; no check of the table's D call, TRBD2, against the DNA was made. TRBV21-1 corresponds to a pseudogene. CDR3 length equals 16 residues.

This clonotype was seen a handful of times. The chain joins TRBV4-1 to TRBJ2-1; perhaps TRBD2 as D (5 bases). This CDR3 region has 15 residues. Trimming cost V 6 bases and J 6 bases, with 18 bases left between them. Germline lookup yields CDR1 MGHRA and CDR2 YSYEKL. The CDR3 region has the DNA TGCGCCAGCAGGCGCGGCGGGCTAAATACCAATGAGCAGTTCTTC. Translation gives CASRRGGLNTNEQFF.

This clonotype was counted between two and nine times. The chain employs TRBV4-1 and TRBJ2-5; TRBD2 matches 7 bases. V lost 6 bases to trimming and J lost 0 bases; unmatched junction nucleotides: 4. Germline V gene lookup returns CDR1 MGHRA and CDR2 YSYEKL. CDR3 size: 14 residues. The CDR3 sequence: CASSRSGDQETQYF. CDR3 sequence (DNA): TGCGCCAGCAGTCGAAGCGGGGACCAAGAGACCCAGTACTTC.

The chain uses TRBV27 and TRBJ1-2; weak D call: TRBD1 (6 bases). CDR3 length: 14 residues. Trimming stripped 3 bases from V and 5 bases from J, with 13 bases between. Germline lookup yields CDR1 MNHEY and CDR2 SMNVEV (reference sequence). CDR3 nucleotide sequence: TGTGCCAGCAGTTTTGGGGGGCTGAAGTATGGCTACACCTTC. Encoded protein: CASSFGGLKYGYTF.

This clonotype was detected only a few times. At one end the junction does not follow the germline gene, possibly because of a read error. V and J are TRBV7-9 and TRBJ2-3, with a possible D match to TRBD2 (7 bases). This CDR3 region has 16 residues. Looked up from germline, CDR1 is SEHNR and CDR2 is FQNEAQ (reference sequence). The CDR3 nucleotides read TGTGCCAACAGCTTCCTGCGGGGGCACTTCACAGATACGCAGTATTTT. Its protein product is CANSFLRGHFTDTQYF.